This T cell receptor (beta chain) was documented in a study of blood T cells in healthy people across ages. A J-beta primer mix and a sample-barcoded 5' primer were used in a second PCR of roughly 6 to 12 cycles. TCRdb re-called the 5' RACE reads through MiXCR, storing one row per CDR3 protein. The data contain hundreds of thousands of distinct CDR3 sequences, about 56% of them singletons. The CDR3 loop spans 14 amino acids. Germline V gives CDR1 SGHTA, CDR2 FQGNSA. V was shortened by 4 bases and J by 2 bases, with 8 bases between the two germline ends. This rearrangement joins TRBV7-2 to TRBJ2-2; D remains ambiguous. The receptor was derived from a man aged 40-50 years in good health. Material: blood. In nucleotides, the CDR3 is TGTGCCAGCAGCTGGGCGGTTAACACCGGGGAGCTGTTTTTT. Its protein product is CASSWAVNTGELFF.